This T cell receptor (beta chain) is drawn from a study of OX40 agonist ivuxolimab in advanced cancers. Study overall: Ivuxolimab, which is an agonistic anti-OX40 (CD134) antibody, was administered to the patients. Under the entry rules, prior anti-PD-1, anti-PD-L1 or anti-CTLA-4 therapy was allowed, and roughly 39% had some. Study findings and constraints: In CD8+ T cells, expanded clones were on average more numerous than in CD4+. Doses of 0.1 to 3.0 mg/kg were accompanied by clonal expansion of CD4+ and CD8+ blood T cells by week 6.

Points on this clone: Its antigen is still unknown.

Repertoires were generated with immunoSEQ multiplex PCR, while TCRdb's copy carries only in-frame clones and drops some. This sample has nearly 70,000 clones, with 85% found just once. Per the germline V gene, CDR1 is SGHAT and CDR2 is FQNNGV. The CDR3 is 13 residues long. V lost 6 bases and J lost 11; bases outside the gene matches: 11. V and J are TRBV11-2 and TRBJ1-1; 8 nucleotides match TRBD1. The receptor comes from an adult with an advanced solid tumor such as melanoma, head and neck, liver or kidney cancer. The material was CD4+ or CD8+ T cells sorted from blood, obtained in a trial of the OX40 agonist ivuxolimab. CDR3 residues: CASRGDRGKGAFF. For the CDR3, the DNA is TGTGCCAGCAGAGGCGACAGGGGCAAAGGGGCTTTCTTT. Full variable domain (remainder filled in from reference TRBV11-2 and TRBJ1-1): EAGVAQSPRYKIIEKRQSVAFWCNPISGHATLYWYQQILGQGPKLLIQFQNNGVVDDSQLPKDRFSAERLKGVDSTLKIQPAKLEDSAVYLCASRGDRGKGAFFGQGTRLTVV.